This entry concerns a single TCR beta chain. Its antigen has not been determined. No base-level quality is on record; no much larger clone is a single base apart. This sample is part of a study of Graves' ophthalmopathy and Graves' hyperthyroidism (dated by TCRdb to 2016 to 2019). In terms of the full investigation: Peripheral blood samples were taken at the time of initial diagnosis, before any treatment was given. In more than five hyperthyroidism patients, the T-cell repertoires found in thyroid tissue were compared with those found in blood. The 75 to 100 discovery patients were randomly split 7:3 into training and test sets. TCR beta repertoire signatures were used to distinguish Graves' ophthalmopathy from Graves' hyperthyroidism and to predict progression to ophthalmopathy. The independent validation cohort included 18 to 20 hyperthyroidism patients plus 17 patients who later progressed from hyperthyroidism to ophthalmopathy. In total, over 130 blood samples were TCR-sequenced: approximately 40 ophthalmopathy, roughly 77 hyperthyroidism and about 17 hyperthyroidism-to-ophthalmopathy patients. Following sampling, methimazole starting at 30 mg daily was administered to hyperthyroidism patients, and high-dose intravenous methylprednisolone was administered to ophthalmopathy patients. To explore V-J signatures distinguishing ophthalmopathy from hyperthyroidism, a discovery set of around 97 patients (fewer than 45 ophthalmopathy, 57 stable hyperthyroidism) was enrolled.

TCR beta CDR3 regions were amplified from RNA transcripts for repertoire sequencing. The first round of RT-PCR was done with HTBI primers and the Qiagen OneStep RT-PCR kit, and was followed by a second round of multiplex PCR, then size selection and purification. Libraries were sequenced on an Illumina HiSeq2000 using paired-end 100 bp reads. The published analysis was carried out like this. SOAPnuke was used for read processing, and reads with adapters, uncalled bases, a mean Phred below 15, or no exact constant-primer or identifier match were discarded. COPE v1.2.5 was used to merge high-quality paired reads. Each unique nucleotide sequence was treated as a clonotype, and MiTCR v1.1 was used to align the clonotypes to the IMGT TRB V, D and J references. Analysis was restricted to V-J combinations with a frequency above 0.0001, which covered roughly 99% of repertoires. A TCR clonal expansion and chaos score per V-J combination was defined as the ratio of F50 clonal expansion to chaos observed in the TCRdist matrix. Features were reduced by Welch's t-statistics and random forest to around 14 V-J combinations, which fed a naive Bayes classifier. The similarity between thyroid and blood repertoires was quantified using the Morisita-Horn index. TCRdb took the public reads, trimmed them with fastp at Q25, ran MiXCR for clone calling and kept in-frame beta chains. Each CDR3 protein gets just one entry, which takes the most common genes and DNA from the rows behind it. TCRdb's processing, not the authors' own work, is the source of the V and J calls. This sample lists 150,000 to 200,000 distinct CDR3 sequences; roughly two fifths were detected once. The biggest ten clones account for 8% to 9% of the sample.

At the junction V is shortened by 4 bases and J by 6 bases, with 10 bases in between. The CDR1 and CDR2 encoded by the germline V gene are SGHRS and YFSETQ. Measured from the cysteine to the phenylalanine, the CDR3 is 12 residues long. Only the CDR3 portion is preserved as DNA: 36 bases, with reading frame beginning at the first base. The ophthalmopathy patients had moderately to severely active disease, with a Clinical Activity Score of 3 or higher, a NOSPECS grade of 4 or higher, and a disease duration of less than 3 months. Patients with other autoimmune diseases, uncontrolled infections, pregnancy or lactation were excluded from the study. Diagnosis was based on clinical symptoms, serum thyroxine, TRAb, thyroid ultrasound and orbital computed tomography. Ficoll-Paque density gradient centrifugation was used to isolate PBMCs from around 10 ml of fresh peripheral blood. Trizol reagent was used to extract the total RNA, and its quality was then checked on an Agilent 2100 Bioanalyzer.

The study at large found these results: In cross-validation, the 13-signature model distinguished ophthalmopathy from stable hyperthyroidism with about 90% sensitivity and approximately 81% specificity, while in the test set the corresponding values were around 79% and 71%. Sample size was not predetermined statistically, and investigators were not blinded to group allocation. Most expanded thyroid clonotypes with frequency above 0.001 were also detected in blood, suggesting blood repertoires may reflect the thyroid immune response. In validation, the model predicted ophthalmopathy progression with more than 70% sensitivity and about 77% specificity; more than ten predicted patients were CT-confirmed with GO in a median of around 6 months.

The TCR originated in a man aged 25-45 years with Graves' ophthalmopathy. Donor details come from another sample of the same person, matched by shared clones. The sequence is built from TRBV5-1 and TRBJ1-2, with no reliable assignment of the D segment. Material for sequencing was peripheral blood. The sequenced DNA: TGCGCCAGCAGCGGGGTCACCCATGGCTACACCTTC. This translates into CASSGVTHGYTF.